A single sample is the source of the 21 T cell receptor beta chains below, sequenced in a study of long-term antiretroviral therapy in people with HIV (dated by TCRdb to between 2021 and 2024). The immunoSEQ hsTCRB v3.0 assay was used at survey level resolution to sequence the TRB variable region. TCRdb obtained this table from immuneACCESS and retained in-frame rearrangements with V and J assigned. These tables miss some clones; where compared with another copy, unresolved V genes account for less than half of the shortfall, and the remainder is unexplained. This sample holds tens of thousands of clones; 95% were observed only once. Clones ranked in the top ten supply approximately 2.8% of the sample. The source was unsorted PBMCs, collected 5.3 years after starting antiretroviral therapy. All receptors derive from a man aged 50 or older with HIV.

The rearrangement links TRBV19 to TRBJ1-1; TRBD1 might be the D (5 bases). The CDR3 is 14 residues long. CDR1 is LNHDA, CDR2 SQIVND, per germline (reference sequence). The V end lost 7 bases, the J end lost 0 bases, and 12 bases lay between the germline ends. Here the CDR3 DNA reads TGTGCCAGTACGGCGCAGGGTTTGAACACTGAAGCTTTCTTT. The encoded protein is CASTAQGLNTEAFF.

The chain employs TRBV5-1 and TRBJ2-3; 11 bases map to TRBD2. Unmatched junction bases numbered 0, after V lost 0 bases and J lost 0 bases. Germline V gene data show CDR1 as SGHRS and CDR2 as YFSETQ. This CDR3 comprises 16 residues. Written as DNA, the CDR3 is TGCGCCAGCAGCTTGGGACTAGCGGGGAGCACAGATACGCAGTATTTT. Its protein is CASSLGLAGSTDTQYF.

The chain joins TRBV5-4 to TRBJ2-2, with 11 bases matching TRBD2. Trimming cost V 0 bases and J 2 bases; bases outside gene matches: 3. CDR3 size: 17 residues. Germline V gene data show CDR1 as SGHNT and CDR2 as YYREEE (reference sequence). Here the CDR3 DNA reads TGTGCCAGCAGCTTGGGGACTAGCGGGCGAAACACCGGGGAGCTGTTTTTT. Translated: CASSLGTSGRNTGELFF.

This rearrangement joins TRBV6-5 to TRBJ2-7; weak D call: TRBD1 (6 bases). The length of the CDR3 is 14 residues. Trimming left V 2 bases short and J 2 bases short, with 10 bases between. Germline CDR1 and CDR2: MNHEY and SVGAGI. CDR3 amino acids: CASSYGQGTYEQYF. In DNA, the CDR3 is TGTGCCAGCAGTTACGGGCAGGGGACCTACGAGCAGTACTTC.

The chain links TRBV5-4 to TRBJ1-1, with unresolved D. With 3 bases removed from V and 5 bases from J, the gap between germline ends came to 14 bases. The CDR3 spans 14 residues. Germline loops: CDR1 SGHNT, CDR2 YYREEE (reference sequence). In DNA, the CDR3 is TGTGCCAGCAGCTCCCGACGGACGAGGACTGAAGCTTTCTTT. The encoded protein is CASSSRRTRTEAFF.

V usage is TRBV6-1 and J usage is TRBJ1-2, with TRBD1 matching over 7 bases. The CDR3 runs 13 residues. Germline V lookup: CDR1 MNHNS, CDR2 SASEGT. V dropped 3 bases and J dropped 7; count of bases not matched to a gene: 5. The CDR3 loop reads CASSDKDRFGYTF. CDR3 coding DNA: TGTGCCAGCAGTGACAAGGACAGGTTTGGCTACACCTTC.

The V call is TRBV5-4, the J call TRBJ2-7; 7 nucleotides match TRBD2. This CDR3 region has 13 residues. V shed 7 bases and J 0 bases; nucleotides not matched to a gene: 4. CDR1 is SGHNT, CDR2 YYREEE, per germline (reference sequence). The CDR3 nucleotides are TGTGCCAGCCGCTCGGGGGGCTCCTACGAGCAGTACTTC. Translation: CASRSGGSYEQYF.

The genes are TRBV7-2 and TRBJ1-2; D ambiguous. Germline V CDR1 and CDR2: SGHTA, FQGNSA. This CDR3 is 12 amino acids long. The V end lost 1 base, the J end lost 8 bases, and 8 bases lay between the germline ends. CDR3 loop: CASSLDARGYTF. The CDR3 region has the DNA TGTGCCAGCAGCTTAGACGCGCGAGGCTACACCTTC.

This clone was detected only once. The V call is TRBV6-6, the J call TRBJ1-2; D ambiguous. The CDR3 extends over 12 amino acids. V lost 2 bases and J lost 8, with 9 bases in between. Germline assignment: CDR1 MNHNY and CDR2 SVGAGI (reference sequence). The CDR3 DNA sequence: TGTGCCAGCAGTTACGACGGAAGGGGCTACACCTTC. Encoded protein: CASSYDGRGYTF.

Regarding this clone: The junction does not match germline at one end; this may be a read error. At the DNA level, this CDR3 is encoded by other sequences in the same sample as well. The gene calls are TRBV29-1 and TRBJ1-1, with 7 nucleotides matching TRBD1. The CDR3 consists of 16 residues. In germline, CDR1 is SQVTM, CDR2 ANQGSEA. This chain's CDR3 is CSVEGGGQGMNTEAFF. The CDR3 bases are TGCAGTGTTGAAGGGGGCGGTCAGGGCATGAACACTGAAGCTTTCTTT.

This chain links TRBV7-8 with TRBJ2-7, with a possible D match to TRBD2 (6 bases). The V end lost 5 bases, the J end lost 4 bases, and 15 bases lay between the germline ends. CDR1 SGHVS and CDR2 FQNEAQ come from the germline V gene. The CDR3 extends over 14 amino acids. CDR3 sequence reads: CASSPGLSGYEQYF. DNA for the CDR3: TGTGCCAGCAGCCCGGGACTCTCGGGGTACGAGCAGTACTTC.

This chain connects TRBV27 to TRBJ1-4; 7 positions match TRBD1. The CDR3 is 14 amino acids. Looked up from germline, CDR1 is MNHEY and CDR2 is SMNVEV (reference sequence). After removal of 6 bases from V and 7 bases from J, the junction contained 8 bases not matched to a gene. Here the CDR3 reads CASRRQGWGEKLFF. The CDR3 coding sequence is TGTGCCAGCAGGCGACAGGGCTGGGGTGAAAAACTGTTTTTT.

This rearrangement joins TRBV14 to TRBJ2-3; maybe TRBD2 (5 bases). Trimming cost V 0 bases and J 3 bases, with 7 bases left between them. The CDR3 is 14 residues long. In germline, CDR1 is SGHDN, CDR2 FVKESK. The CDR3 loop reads CASSQDRGTDTQYF. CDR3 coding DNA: TGTGCCAGCAGCCAAGATCGGGGAACAGATACGCAGTATTTT.

The CDR3 reads CASSLGGRGSTDTQYF. For the CDR3, the DNA is TGTGCCAGCAGCTTAGGGGGCAGGGGGTCCACAGATACGCAGTATTTT. This chain connects TRBV7-8 to TRBJ2-3; 7 positions agree with TRBD1. Per germline, CDR1 SGHVS and CDR2 FQNEAQ. The CDR3 runs 16 residues. The V gene end was trimmed by 1 base and the J gene end by 2 bases; junction bases not matched to a gene: 6. Complete variable domain (other parts from reference TRBV7-8 and TRBJ2-3): GAGVSQSPRYKVAKRGQDVALRCDPISGHVSLFWYQQALGQGPEFLTYFQNEAQLDKSGLPSDRFFAERPEGSVSTLKIQRTQQEDSAVYLCASSLGGRGSTDTQYFGPGTRLTVL.

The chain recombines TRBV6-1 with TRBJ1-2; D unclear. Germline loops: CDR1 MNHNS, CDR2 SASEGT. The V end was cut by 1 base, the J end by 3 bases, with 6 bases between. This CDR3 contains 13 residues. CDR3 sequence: CASSEDSDYGYTF. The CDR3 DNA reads TGTGCCAGCAGTGAAGATTCAGACTATGGCTACACCTTC.

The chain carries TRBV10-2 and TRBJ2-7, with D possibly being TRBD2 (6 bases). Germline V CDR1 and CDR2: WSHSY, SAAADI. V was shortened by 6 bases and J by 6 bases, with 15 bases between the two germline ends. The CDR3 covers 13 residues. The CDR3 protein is CASSPGTSREQYF. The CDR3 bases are TGCGCCAGCAGCCCCGGGACTTCACGCGAGCAGTACTTC.

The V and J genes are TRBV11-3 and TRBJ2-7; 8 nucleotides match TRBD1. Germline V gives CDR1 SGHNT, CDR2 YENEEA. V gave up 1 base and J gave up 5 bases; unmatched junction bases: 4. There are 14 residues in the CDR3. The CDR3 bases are TGTGCCAGCAGCTTAGGGACAGGGTTCCACGAGCAGTACTTC. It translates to CASSLGTGFHEQYF.

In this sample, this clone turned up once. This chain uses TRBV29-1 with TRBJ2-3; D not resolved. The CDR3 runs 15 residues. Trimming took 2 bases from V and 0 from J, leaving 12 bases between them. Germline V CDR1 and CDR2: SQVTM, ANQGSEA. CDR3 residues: CSVEPLVASTDTQYF. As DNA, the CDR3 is TGCAGCGTTGAACCTCTAGTGGCTAGCACAGATACGCAGTATTTT.

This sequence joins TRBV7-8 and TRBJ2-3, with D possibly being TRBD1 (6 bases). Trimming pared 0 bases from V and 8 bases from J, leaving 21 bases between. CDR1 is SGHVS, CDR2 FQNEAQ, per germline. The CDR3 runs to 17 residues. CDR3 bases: TGTGCCAGCAGCTTAGCGAGAGACAGGTCCTCAGGGGTTACGCAGTATTTT. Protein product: CASSLARDRSSGVTQYF.

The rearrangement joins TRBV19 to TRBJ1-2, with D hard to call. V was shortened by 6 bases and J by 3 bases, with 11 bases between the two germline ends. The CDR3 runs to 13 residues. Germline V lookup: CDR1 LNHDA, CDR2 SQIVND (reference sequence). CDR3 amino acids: CASSPDVDYGYTF. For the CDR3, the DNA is TGTGCCAGTAGCCCAGACGTTGACTATGGCTACACCTTC.

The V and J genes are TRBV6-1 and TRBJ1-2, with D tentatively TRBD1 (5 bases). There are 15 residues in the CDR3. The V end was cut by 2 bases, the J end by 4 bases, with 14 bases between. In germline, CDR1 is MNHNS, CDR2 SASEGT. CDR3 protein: CASSERGQGGYGYTF. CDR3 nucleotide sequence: TGTGCCAGCAGTGAAAGGGGCCAAGGAGGCTATGGCTACACCTTC.